This TCR beta chain was sequenced during a study of T cell responses to AZD1222 COVID-19 vaccine. Study-wide findings and caveats: Spike-wide vaccine-associated CD4 TCRs dominated at 160-218 and 743-854. Clonal diversity was possibly underestimated, and the donors were mostly white British, with more females. Within unmutated variant regions lay the reported targets of nearly half of spike-specific TCRs. Repertoire sampling was restricted to post-peak T cell response timepoints.

Only in-frame clones appear in the TCRdb table, and some are missing; sequencing was by immunoSEQ multiplex PCR. The table lists 110,000 to 150,000 clones, 90% of them singletons, with 3.4% in the top ten. Germline V CDR1 and CDR2: SGHRS, YFSETQ. The CDR3 covers 13 residues. The ends were cut back, 4 bases at V and 8 bases at J, with 13 bases in the middle. In regard to this clone: Its antigen is unknown.

This chain uses TRBV5-1 with TRBJ2-1; D is perhaps TRBD2 (5 bases). The origin of this receptor is an adult in good health. The sequencing here drew on peripheral blood, taken on day 0 of AZD1222 vaccination. The CDR3: CASSQTINDEQFF. The CDR3 bases are TGCGCCAGCAGCCAGACTATCAATGATGAGCAGTTCTTC.